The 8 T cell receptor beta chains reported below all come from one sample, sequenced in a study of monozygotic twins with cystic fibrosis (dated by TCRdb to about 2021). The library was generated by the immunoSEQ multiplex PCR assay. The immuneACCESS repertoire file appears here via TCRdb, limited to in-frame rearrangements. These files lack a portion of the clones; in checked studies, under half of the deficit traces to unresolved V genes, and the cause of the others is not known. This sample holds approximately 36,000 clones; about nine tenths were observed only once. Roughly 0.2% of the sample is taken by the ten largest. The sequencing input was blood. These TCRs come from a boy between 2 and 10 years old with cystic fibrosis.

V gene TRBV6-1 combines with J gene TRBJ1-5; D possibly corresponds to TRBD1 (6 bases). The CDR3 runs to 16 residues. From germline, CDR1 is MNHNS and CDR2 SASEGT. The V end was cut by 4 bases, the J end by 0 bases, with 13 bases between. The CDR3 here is CASSVTGGPSNQPQHF. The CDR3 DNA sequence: TGTGCCAGCAGTGTCACCGGGGGCCCTAGCAATCAGCCCCAGCATTTT.

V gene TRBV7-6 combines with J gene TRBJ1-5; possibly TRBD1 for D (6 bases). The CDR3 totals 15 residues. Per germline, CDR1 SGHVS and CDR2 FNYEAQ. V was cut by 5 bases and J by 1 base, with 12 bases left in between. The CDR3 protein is CASSPATGSNQPQHF. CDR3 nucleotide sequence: TGTGCCAGCAGCCCTGCTACAGGGAGCAATCAGCCCCAGCATTTT.

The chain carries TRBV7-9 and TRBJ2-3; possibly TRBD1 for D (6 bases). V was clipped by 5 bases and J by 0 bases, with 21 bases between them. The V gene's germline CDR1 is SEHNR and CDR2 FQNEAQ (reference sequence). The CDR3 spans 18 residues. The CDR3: CASSPRYRARKSTDTQYF. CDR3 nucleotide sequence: TGTGCCAGCAGCCCTAGGTACAGGGCCCGTAAAAGCACAGATACGCAGTATTTT.

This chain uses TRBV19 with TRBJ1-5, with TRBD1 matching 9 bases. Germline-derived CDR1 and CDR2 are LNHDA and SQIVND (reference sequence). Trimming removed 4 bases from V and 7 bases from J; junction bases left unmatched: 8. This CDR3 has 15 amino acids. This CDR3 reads CASSTRDRVWQPQHF. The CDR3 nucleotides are TGTGCCAGTAGTACCCGGGACAGGGTGTGGCAGCCCCAGCATTTT.

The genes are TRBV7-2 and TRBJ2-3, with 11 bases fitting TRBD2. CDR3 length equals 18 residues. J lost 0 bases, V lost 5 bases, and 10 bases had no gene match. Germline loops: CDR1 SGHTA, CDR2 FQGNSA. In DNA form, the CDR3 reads TGTGCCAGCAGCCAAACAAGGCTAGCGGGGGGTAGCACAGATACGCAGTATTTT. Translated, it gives CASSQTRLAGGSTDTQYF.

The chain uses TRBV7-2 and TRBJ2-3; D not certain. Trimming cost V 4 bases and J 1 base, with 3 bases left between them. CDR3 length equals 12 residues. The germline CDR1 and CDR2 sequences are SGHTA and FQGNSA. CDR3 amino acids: CASSSRTDTQYF. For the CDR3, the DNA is TGTGCCAGCAGCTCTCGCACAGATACGCAGTATTTT.

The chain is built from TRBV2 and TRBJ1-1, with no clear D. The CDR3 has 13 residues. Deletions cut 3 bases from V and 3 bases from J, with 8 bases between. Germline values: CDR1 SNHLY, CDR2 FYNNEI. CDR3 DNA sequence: TGTGCCAGCAGTGACAGTGAGTACACTGAAGCTTTCTTT. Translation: CASSDSEYTEAFF.

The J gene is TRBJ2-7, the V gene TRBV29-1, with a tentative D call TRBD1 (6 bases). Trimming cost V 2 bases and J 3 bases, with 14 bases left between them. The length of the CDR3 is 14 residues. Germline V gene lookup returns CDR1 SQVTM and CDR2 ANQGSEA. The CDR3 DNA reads TGCAGCGTTGAAACCTTTGGACAGATCTACGAGCAGTACTTC. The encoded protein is CSVETFGQIYEQYF.